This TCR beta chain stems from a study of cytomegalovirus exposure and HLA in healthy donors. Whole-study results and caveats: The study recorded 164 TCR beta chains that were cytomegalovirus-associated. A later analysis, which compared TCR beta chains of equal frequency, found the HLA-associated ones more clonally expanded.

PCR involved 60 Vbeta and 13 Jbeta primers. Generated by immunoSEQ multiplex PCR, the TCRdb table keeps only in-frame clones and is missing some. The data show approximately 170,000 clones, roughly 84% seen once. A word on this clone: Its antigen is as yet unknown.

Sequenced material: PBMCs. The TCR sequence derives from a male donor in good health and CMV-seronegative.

CDR3 region: CASSLMSAPGFLTYEQYF. CDR3 DNA sequence: TGTGCCAGCAGCTTAATGTCGGCCCCCGGGTTCTTAACCTACGAGCAGTACTTC. The rearrangement uses TRBV11-2 and TRBJ2-5, with no clear D. The assigned J gene may be wrong: the sequence end matches TRBJ2-7 better. CDR1 SGHAT and CDR2 FQNNGV come from the germline V gene. The CDR3 runs to 18 residues.